This paragraph reports one T cell receptor (beta chain). This entry comes from a study of OX40 agonist ivuxolimab in advanced cancers. Generated by immunoSEQ multiplex PCR, the TCRdb table keeps only in-frame clones and is missing some. The sample records 70,000 to 90,000 clones, around 87% being singletons. This sample comprised CD4+ or CD8+ T cells sorted from blood, obtained in a trial of the OX40 agonist ivuxolimab. The TCR originated in an adult with an advanced solid tumor such as melanoma, head and neck, liver or kidney cancer.

CDR3 protein: CASSTYTGNTIYF. In nucleotides, the CDR3 is TGTGCCAGCAGCACTTACACTGGAAACACCATATATTTT. J is TRBJ1-3 and V is TRBV7-2; no definite D call. This CDR3 spans 13 amino acids. Per germline, CDR1 SGHTA and CDR2 FQGNSA. Trimming cost V 5 bases and J 2 bases, with 7 bases left between them. Filled out from reference TRBV7-2 and TRBJ1-3, the complete variable domain reads GAGVSQSPSNKVTEKGKDVELRCDPISGHTALYWYRQSLGQGLEFLIYFQGNSAPDKSGLPSDRFSAERTGGSVSTLTIQRTQQEDSAVYLCASSTYTGNTIYFGEGSWLTVV.